The sample holds a few counts of the clone carrying this T cell receptor beta chain. The record originates from a study of human T cells and chemical hapten exposure. The library labeled individual cDNA molecules by adding unique molecular identifiers to them. MiXCR, applied by TCRdb to the RACE reads, yields one record per CDR3 protein. The top ten hold 1.3% to 1.5% of the sample, which has 65,000 to 85,000 distinct CDR3 sequences, about a tenth seen once. Time point: patch test 1, 2 weeks after DPC sensitization. Treatment here: therapeutic diphenylcyclopropenone sensitization with weekly scalp DPC. Sequencing was performed on whole blood, taken in connection with sensitization to the hapten diphenylcyclopropenone (DPC). This TCR came from a woman aged 50 to 65 with alopecia areata. Some clones in this sample may be carry-over from other donors' samples.

CDR3 region: CASSPTRDSGSLAKNIQYF. The DNA of the CDR3 is TGTGCCAGCTCGCCTACTCGGGACAGTGGATCACTAGCCAAAAACATTCAGTACTTC. This chain uses TRBV18 with TRBJ2-4; 7 nucleotides match TRBD1. CDR1 and CDR2 (germline): KGHSH, LQKENI. This CDR3 contains 19 residues. V shed 6 bases, J shed 0 bases, and the junction held 17 bases outside the gene matches. The full variable domain, completed using reference TRBV18 and TRBJ2-4, is NAGVMQNPRHLVRRRGQEARLRCSPMKGHSHVYWYRQLPEEGLKFMVYLQKENIIDESGMPKERFSAEFPKEGPSILRIQQVVRGDSAAYFCASSPTRDSGSLAKNIQYFGAGTRLSVL.